The following is a T cell receptor (beta chain) sequence with its context. This sample was taken from a study of blood T cell repertoires in COVID-19. Profiled with immunoSEQ multiplex PCR; TCRdb holds only in-frame clones, not every one. The data show approximately 350,000 clones, with 89% seen just once and around 2.8% held by the top ten. This CDR3 comprises 14 residues. CDR1 and CDR2 from the germline V gene are MNHEY and SVGAGI. Trimming removed 6 bases from V and 4 bases from J, with 15 bases in between. V and J are TRBV6-5 and TRBJ1-1; possibly TRBD1 for D (6 bases). The clonotype originates from a woman between 25 and 40 years old with COVID-19, enrolled during active disease. The specimen was peripheral blood. The CDR3 spells CASRRPGVATEAFF. In DNA form, the CDR3 reads TGTGCCAGCAGGCGGCCAGGGGTGGCCACTGAAGCTTTCTTT.